A single sample is the source of the 21 T cell receptor beta chains below, sequenced in a study of long-term antiretroviral therapy in people with HIV. At survey level, the immunoSEQ assay was run in its v3.0 version. Generated by immunoSEQ multiplex PCR, the TCRdb table keeps only in-frame clones and is missing some. The data hold 30,000 or so clones, with around 80% observed a single time. The sample in question was unsorted PBMCs, obtained 1.5 years before starting antiretroviral therapy. The receptor set was obtained from a man aged 18-30 years with HIV.

The V and J genes are TRBV7-2 and TRBJ1-2; D is possibly TRBD1 (5 bases). The CDR3 is 14 amino acids. Germline V lookup: CDR1 SGHTA, CDR2 FQGNSA. Trimming took 3 bases from V and 4 from J, leaving 12 bases between them. As DNA, the CDR3 is TGTGCCAGCAGCTTGGGGGGGTTAGCCTATGGCTACACCTTC. As protein: CASSLGGLAYGYTF. The full variable domain, with the rest looked up from reference TRBV7-2 and TRBJ1-2, is GAGVSQSPSNKVTEKGKDVELRCDPISGHTALYWYRQSLGQGLEFLIYFQGNSAPDKSGLPSDRFSAERTGGSVSTLTIQRTQQEDSAVYLCASSLGGLAYGYTFGSGTRLTVV.

The J gene is TRBJ2-2, the V gene TRBV6-5; TRBD2 might be the D (5 bases). The CDR3 covers 12 residues. Germline CDR1 and CDR2: MNHEY and SVGAGI. Trimming removed 8 bases from V and 4 bases from J, with 8 bases in between. The CDR3 region is CASRTSTGELFF. The DNA for the CDR3 is TGTGCCAGCCGGACTTCCACCGGGGAGCTGTTTTTT.

J is TRBJ1-1 and V is TRBV6-6, with D perhaps matching TRBD1 (5 bases). This CDR3 has 13 residues. The germline V gene has CDR1 MNHNY and CDR2 SVGAGI (reference sequence). V dropped 9 bases and J dropped 2 bases, with 13 bases sitting between them. The DNA for the CDR3 is TGTGCCAGTCCCGGGGGTAGTAACACTGAAGCTTTCTTT. Residues: CASPGGSNTEAFF.

This clone was seen more than once but under ten times. The chain joins TRBV19 to TRBJ2-7; D may match TRBD1 or TRBD2 (5 bases each). Trimming removed 6 bases at V and 6 bases at J, with 18 bases between. CDR3 length equals 14 residues. Germline V gives CDR1 LNHDA, CDR2 SQIVND (reference sequence). This CDR3 reads CASSDIGASSEQYF. DNA of the CDR3: TGTGCCAGTAGCGATATCGGGGCGTCTAGCGAGCAGTACTTC.

This clone was recorded a few times. The genes are TRBV2 and TRBJ1-2; D may be TRBD1 (5 bases). Germline lookup yields CDR1 SNHLY and CDR2 FYNNEI. The CDR3 spans 17 residues. V was cut by 0 bases and J by 1 base, with 15 bases left in between. The CDR3 loop reads CASSEALQGWSNYGYTF. In DNA, the CDR3 is TGTGCCAGCAGTGAAGCGCTCCAGGGTTGGAGTAACTATGGCTACACCTTC.

The gene calls are TRBV27 and TRBJ2-3, with D possibly being TRBD2 (5 bases). Between the trimmed V and J ends, which lost 2 bases and 2 bases, there was a span of 11 bases. The CDR3 is made up of 15 amino acids. CDR1 is MNHEY, CDR2 SMNVEV, per germline (reference sequence). Here the CDR3 DNA reads TGTGCCAGCAGTTTAGGGAGCTCCTTCACAGATACGCAGTATTTT. Translating gives CASSLGSSFTDTQYF.

The genes are TRBV27 and TRBJ2-2, with 7 nucleotides matching TRBD1. Trimming cost V 2 bases and J 4 bases; bases outside gene matches: 1. The germline CDR1 and CDR2 sequences are MNHEY and SMNVEV (reference sequence). The CDR3 sequence is 14 residues long. The DNA of the CDR3 is TGTGCCAGCAGTTTAGGGACAGTCACCGGGGAGCTGTTTTTT. Encoded protein: CASSLGTVTGELFF.

V and J are TRBV5-8 and TRBJ1-2, with 7 bases identical to TRBD1. The CDR3 is 12 amino acids. Germline assignment: CDR1 SGHTS and CDR2 YDEGEE. V lost 0 bases, J lost 8 bases, and 1 base stayed unmatched. The CDR3 protein is CASSLDRGGYTF. The DNA of the CDR3 is TGTGCCAGCAGCTTGGACAGGGGAGGCTACACCTTC.

V gene TRBV28 combines with J gene TRBJ2-1, with 7 bases lining up with TRBD2. V was clipped by 3 bases and J by 6 bases; unmatched bases: 5. The V gene's germline CDR1 is MDHEN and CDR2 SYDVKM. This CDR3 spans 14 amino acids. CDR3 coding DNA: TGTGCCAGCAGTTTTTTTGGGGGGGGCAATGAGCAGTTCTTC. Translated: CASSFFGGGNEQFF. Based on the CDR3 plus reference TRBV28 and TRBJ2-1, the full variable domain is DVKVTQSSRYLVKRTGEKVFLECVQDMDHENMFWYRQDPGLGLRLIYFSYDVKMKEKGDIPEGYSVSREKKERFSLILESASTNQTSMYLCASSFFGGGNEQFFGPGTRLTVL.

A few counts support this clone. The gene calls are TRBV7-6 and TRBJ2-7; no firm D call. The V end was cut by 5 bases, the J end by 7 bases, with 18 bases between. CDR3 length: 14 residues. CDR1 is SGHVS and CDR2 is FNYEAQ in the germline V gene. CDR3: CASSEMTQSPEQYF. The CDR3 DNA reads TGTGCCAGCAGCGAGATGACCCAATCACCGGAGCAGTACTTC.

V usage is TRBV4-1 and J usage is TRBJ1-2; 10 bases fit TRBD1. Trimming cost V 1 base and J 5 bases; bases outside gene matches: 1. The CDR3 spans 14 residues. CDR1 and CDR2 (germline): MGHRA, YSYEKL. The CDR3 here is CASSQGDRGYGYTF. Here the CDR3 DNA reads TGCGCCAGCAGCCAAGGGGACAGGGGATATGGCTACACCTTC.

CDR3 sequence: CASSLDLAGYEQFF. CDR3 bases: TGTGCCAGCAGCTTAGACCTCGCGGGGTATGAGCAGTTCTTC. The chain recombines TRBV11-2 with TRBJ2-1, with D perhaps matching TRBD2 (6 bases). The CDR3 totals 14 residues. Trimming shortened V by 0 bases and J by 8 bases, and 11 bases separated the two germline ends. Germline values: CDR1 SGHAT, CDR2 FQNNGV.

This chain connects TRBV9 to TRBJ2-1; 8 nucleotides align to TRBD2. This CDR3 is built from 14 residues. The V gene end was trimmed by 3 bases and the J gene end by 8 bases; junction bases not matched to a gene: 7. From germline, CDR1 is SGDLS and CDR2 YYNGEE. The CDR3 spells CASSAGGVLDEQFF. For the CDR3, the DNA is TGTGCCAGCAGCGCGGGGGGGGTACTCGATGAGCAGTTCTTC.

This chain joins TRBV19 and TRBJ2-2; D is ambiguous. Germline loops: CDR1 LNHDA, CDR2 SQIVND (reference sequence). V lost 1 base and J 4 bases, leaving 7 bases between the germline ends. The CDR3 has 14 amino acids. The CDR3 DNA sequence: TGTGCCAGTAGTATAGTAGCCATCACCGGGGAGCTGTTTTTT. As protein: CASSIVAITGELFF.

Only one count was recorded for this clone. The V call is TRBV10-3, the J call TRBJ2-5; D is unresolved. The germline gives CDR1 ENHRY, CDR2 SYGVKD. The CDR3 loop spans 15 amino acids. V gave up 8 bases and J gave up 0 bases, with 16 bases separating them. The CDR3 region has the DNA TGTGCCATCGCCGAGTCCCTTTTGTACCAAGAGACCCAGTACTTC. Translation gives CAIAESLLYQETQYF.

This chain links TRBV4-1 with TRBJ2-7; no clear D gene. V lost 6 bases and J 9 bases, leaving 24 bases between the germline ends. The CDR3 runs to 15 residues. The germline gives CDR1 MGHRA, CDR2 YSYEKL. DNA for the CDR3: TGCGCCAGCAGTAATGGTCTGGAAGGGCTACCCGGGCAGTACTTC. Its protein is CASSNGLEGLPGQYF.

V is TRBV4-3 and J is TRBJ2-7; the D gene could be TRBD1 or TRBD2 (5 bases each). V shed 0 bases and J shed 2 bases, with 11 bases lying between them. Germline V gene lookup returns CDR1 LGHNA and CDR2 YSLEER. The CDR3 consists of 15 residues. The CDR3 DNA follows: TGCGCCAGCAGCCAAGATTGGGGGAACCCCTACGAGCAGTACTTC. Amino acids: CASSQDWGNPYEQYF.

The chain links TRBV29-1 to TRBJ1-1; D gene unclear. CDR3 length: 11 residues. V was shortened by 3 bases and J by 3 bases, with 5 bases between the two germline ends. The germline V gene encodes CDR1 SQVTM and CDR2 ANQGSEA. DNA of the CDR3: TGCAGCGTTGAGGTGTACACTGAAGCTTTCTTT. Its protein is CSVEVYTEAFF.

V and J are TRBV19 and TRBJ1-5, with 7 positions matching TRBD1. Germline lookup yields CDR1 LNHDA and CDR2 SQIVND (reference sequence). V trimming: 5 bases; J trimming: 2 bases; junction bases outside the gene matches: 6. This CDR3 contains 15 residues. The CDR3 coding sequence is TGTGCCAGTAGTCCAGCTGACAGGGGCAATCAGCCCCAGCATTTT. Translated, it gives CASSPADRGNQPQHF. Supplemented by reference TRBV19 and TRBJ1-5, the full variable domain reads DGGITQSPKYLFRKEGQNVTLSCEQNLNHDAMYWYRQDPGQGLRLIYYSQIVNDFQKGDIAEGYSVSREKKESFPLTVTSAQKNPTAFYLCASSPADRGNQPQHFGDGTRLSIL.

This sequence joins TRBV10-2 and TRBJ1-3, with a tentative D call TRBD1 (5 bases). This CDR3 has 15 residues. Trimming shortened V by 4 bases and J by 0 bases, and 10 bases separated the two germline ends. The germline V gene encodes CDR1 WSHSY and CDR2 SAAADI. DNA for the CDR3: TGCGCCAGCAGTGGTGGGGCAATCTCTGGAAACACCATATATTTT. Its protein product is CASSGGAISGNTIYF.

This clone has more than one count but fewer than ten. The chain is built from TRBV14 and TRBJ1-2; D call uncertain. Germline lookup yields CDR1 SGHDN and CDR2 FVKESK. The V and J ends lost 0 bases and 5 bases respectively, with 16 bases between them. The CDR3 is 16 amino acids. The CDR3 spells CASSQEATPLGYGYTF. The CDR3, as DNA: TGTGCCAGCAGCCAAGAAGCGACCCCTCTGGGATATGGCTACACCTTC.